This T cell receptor beta chain was obtained from a study of CXCR3-negative and CXCR3-positive naive CD8 T cells. Study conclusions and caveats: Memory CD8+ cells showed much lower diversity, while both naive subsets displayed comparably high diversity.

The V gene's germline CDR1 is SQVTM and CDR2 ANQGSEA. The CDR3 covers 11 residues. UMI-labeled TRB cDNA libraries were prepared by 5' RACE. For each CDR3 protein, TCRdb gives one entry from its re-call of the 5' RACE reads, without DNA. The sample includes 70,000 to 95,000 distinct CDR3 sequences. As concerns this clonotype: Its antigen is undetermined.

CD45RO-CCR7+CD27+CD95- characterized naive CD8+ T cells. This TCR was recovered from a human donor in good health. Some clones in this sample may be carry-over from other donors' samples. The rearrangement joins TRBV29-1 to TRBJ2-7. The sample was naive CXCR3- CD8+ T cells from blood. As to subset: CD45RO-CCR7+CD27+CD95- naive CD8+ T cells lacking CXCR3 (TNR3-). This CDR3 is CSVDSGYEQYF.